The rows below give T cell receptor beta chains drawn from one sample of a study of long-term antiretroviral therapy in people with HIV. Measured with immunoSEQ multiplex PCR; TCRdb has only the in-frame clones, and not every one. The sample lists 8,000 to 10,000 clones; about 81% were seen once. The starting material was unsorted PBMCs, obtained 0.7 years after starting antiretroviral therapy. The receptors were gathered from a middle-aged man with HIV. The CDR3 runs from the conserved cysteine through the conserved F or W. D genes are given only for firm matches. The size entry is marked missing in some rows and otherwise reads once, few, many or a size class.

.	.	TRBJ2-1	TRBV6-5	TGTGCCAGCATAACCACTGCAGGATGGCGGTTCTTC	CASITTAGWRFF
TRBD2	.	TRBJ2-2	TRBV4-3	TGCGCCAGCAGCCCCGGCGGGGGAGAGACCGGGGAGCTGTTTTTT	CASSPGGGETGELFF
.	.	TRBJ1-2	TRBV28	TGTGCCAGCAGCGGGATCTATGGCTACACCTTC	CASSGIYGYTF
TRBD1	.	TRBJ1-5	TRBV19	TGTGCCAGTAGTCGTTTTACAGGGGAACAGCCCCAGCATTTT	CASSRFTGEQPQHF
TRBD2	.	TRBJ2-2	TRBV5-1	TGCGCCAGCAGCCTGGGGGAGGGCTGGGCGGACACCGGGGAGCTGTTTTTT	CASSLGEGWADTGELFF
TRBD2	.	TRBJ2-1	TRBV5-6	TGTGCCAGCAGCCCTAGCGGCCGGGGTTTACACAATGAGCAGTTCTTC	CASSPSGRGLHNEQFF
TRBD1	.	TRBJ2-7	TRBV28	TGTGCCAGCAGTTCCTACCGGGACAGGGATCGGGAAAAGCAGTACTTC	CASSSYRDRDREKQYF
.	.	TRBJ2-1	TRBV19	TGTGCCAGTAGTGTGAGTCCCGGACCTCAGCAGTTCTTC	CASSVSPGPQQFF
.	.	TRBJ2-7	TRBV5-1	TGCGCCAGCAGCTTGGATCAGGCACTTACCCGCTACGAGCAGTACTTC	CASSLDQALTRYEQYF
TRBD2	once	TRBJ2-3	TRBV5-1	TGCGCCAGCAGCTTCTATAGCGGGAGTTTGGATACGCAGTATTTT	CASSFYSGSLDTQYF
.	once	TRBJ2-1	TRBV30	TGTGCCTGGAGTGGGAGCGGGCTATACAATGAGCAGTTCTTC	CAWSGSGLYNEQFF
.	.	TRBJ1-2	TRBV28	TGTGCCAGCAGTTCACATAGACAGGCGACAAGTAGCTATGGCTACACCTTC	CASSSHRQATSSYGYTF
.	large	TRBJ2-7	TRBV4-3	TGCGCCAGCAGCCTAGAACACAGGGTGGACTACGAGCAGTACTTC	CASSLEHRVDYEQYF
.	.	TRBJ2-1	TRBV27	TGTGCCAGCAGTTTAGGGTCCAATGAGCAGTTCTTC	CASSLGSNEQFF
.	.	TRBJ2-1	TRBV15	TGTGCCACCAGCAGAGGATTGAGGTACAATGAGCAGTTCTTC	CATSRGLRYNEQFF
.	.	TRBJ1-5	TRBV28	TGTGCCAGCAGGTCGGCAGGGGTCTGGAATCAGCCCCAGCATTTT	CASRSAGVWNQPQHF
.	.	TRBJ2-5	TRBV18	TGTGCCAGCTCACCCATGCTCGAAGAGACCCAGTACTTC	CASSPMLEETQYF
TRBD1	.	TRBJ2-5	TRBV5-1	TGCGCCAGCAGCTTGGACGGCAGGGGGTTGTTGACCCAGTACTTC	CASSLDGRGLLTQYF
.	once	TRBJ1-1	TRBV13	TGTGCCAGCAGCCCCGGGACAGAAGCTTTCTTT	CASSPGTEAFF
.	few	TRBJ2-7	TRBV27	TGTGCCAGCAGTTTAGAGAGGACAAAGAACGAGCAGTACTTC	CASSLERTKNEQYF
.	few	TRBJ2-5	TRBV18	TGTGCCAGCTCACCAGGGGAAAGGTCCACCCAAGAGACCCAGTACTTC	CASSPGERSTQETQYF
.	.	TRBJ2-1	TRBV28	TGTGCCAGCAGTTTGGGACCGGGGTATTATGAGCAGTTCTTC	CASSLGPGYYEQFF
.	.	TRBJ1-1	TRBV5-4	TGTGCCAGCAGCTTCTTCAGAGGCACTGAAGCTTTCTTT	CASSFFRGTEAFF
.	few	TRBJ1-5	TRBV2	TGTGCCAGCAGTCCCGAACCGTCGGGCCAGCCCCAGCATTTT	CASSPEPSGQPQHF
TRBD1	few	TRBJ2-3	TRBV29-1	TGCAGCGTCCCGGGACAGGCGCAGTATTTT	CSVPGQAQYF
.	few	TRBJ2-2	TRBV13	TGTGCCAGCAGCTTAGGGGCGGGCCGCGCGAACACCGGGGAGCTGTTTTTT	CASSLGAGRANTGELFF
.	.	TRBJ2-5	TRBV27	TGTGCCAGCAGTTTTTATGGGGAGACCCAGTACTTC	CASSFYGETQYF
.	once	TRBJ1-1	TRBV29-1	TGCAGCGTTGAAATAGGGCGGTTGAACACTGAAGCTTTCTTT	CSVEIGRLNTEAFF
.	.	TRBJ2-7	TRBV7-9	TGTGCCAGCAGCCAAGACCTTTCTAGAGGGCGGGACGAGCAGTACTTC	CASSQDLSRGRDEQYF
.	.	TRBJ1-2	TRBV7-8	TGTGCCAGCAGCTTATACGGCTATGGCTACACCTTC	CASSLYGYGYTF
.	.	TRBJ1-1	TRBV10-3	TGTGCCATCAGGGAGTTATACACTGAAGCTTTCTTT	CAIRELYTEAFF
.	.	TRBJ2-7	TRBV9	TGTGCCAGCAGCGTCCAACCGAGGGGACGACAGTACTTC	CASSVQPRGRQYF
.	.	TRBJ2-1	TRBV27	TGTGCCAGCAGTCCTTTAGGCGGGCCTTCCTACAATGAGCAGTTCTTC	CASSPLGGPSYNEQFF